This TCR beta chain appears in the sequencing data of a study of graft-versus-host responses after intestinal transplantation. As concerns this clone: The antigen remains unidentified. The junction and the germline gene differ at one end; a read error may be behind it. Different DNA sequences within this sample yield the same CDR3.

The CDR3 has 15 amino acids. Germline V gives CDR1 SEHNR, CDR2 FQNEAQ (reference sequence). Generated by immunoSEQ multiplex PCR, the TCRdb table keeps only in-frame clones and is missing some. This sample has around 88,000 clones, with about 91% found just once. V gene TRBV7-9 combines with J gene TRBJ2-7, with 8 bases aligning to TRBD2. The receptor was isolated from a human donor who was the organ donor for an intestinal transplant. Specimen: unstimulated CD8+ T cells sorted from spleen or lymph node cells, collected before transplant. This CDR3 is CASSLAQGLVYEQYF. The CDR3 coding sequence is TGTGCTAGCAGCTTAGCGCAGGGACTAGTCTACGAGCAGTACTTC. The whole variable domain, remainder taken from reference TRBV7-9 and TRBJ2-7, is DTGVSQNPRHKITKRGQNVTFRCDPISEHNRLYWYRQTLGQGPEFLTYFQNEAQLEKSRLLSDRFSAERPKGSFSTLEIQRTEQGDSAMYLCASSLAQGLVYEQYFGPGTRLTVT.